This T cell receptor (beta chain) was identified during a study of shared clonotypes between healthy human individuals. General study points: The sharing of 4% to 5.5% of naive CD4 clonotypes was seen across a few donors.

This CDR3 is built from 11 residues. Trimming removed 2 bases at V and 1 base at J, with 1 base between. Looked up from germline, CDR1 is SGDLS and CDR2 is YYNGEE. Per the original data handling: ImmunoSEQ gave junction-only sequences without quality scores, so filtering differed. Profiled with immunoSEQ multiplex PCR; TCRdb holds only in-frame clones, not every one. The DNA gave D and trimming, while V, J and clone size come from that table. The table has millions of clones, over 85% seen once; the top ten hold 1.1%. On this clone itself: No antigen is known for it. The sample holds other DNA sequences that translate to the same CDR3.

Terminally differentiated effector memory CD45RA+ cells were excluded by CCR7 positive selection of CD45RO-negative cells. All the donors were Caucasian adults who lived in Nashville, Tennessee. Input material: naive CD8+ T cells sorted from blood. The V call is TRBV9, the J call TRBJ2-7; D unresolved. The TCR sequence derives from a man between 18 and 29 years old in good health. CDR3 in amino acids: CASSVSYEQYF. The CDR3 DNA reads TGTGCCAGCAGCGTTTCCTACGAGCAGTACTTC.